The 26 T cell receptor beta chains presented below share a single source sample, sequenced in a study of shared clonotypes between healthy human individuals (dated by TCRdb to 2019 to 2021). The library came from the immunoSEQ multiplex PCR assay. TCRdb carries this immuneACCESS record with in-frame sequences only. Its versions omit some clonotypes, under half of them owing to an unresolved V gene in the studies checked, with the rest unexplained. This sample has under 1,100,000 clones in its table, and approximately 80% of those were observed once. The ten largest account for roughly 0.61% of the sample. The sequencing sample was made of memory CD4+ T cells from PBMCs. This sample's cell subset or site label indicates: CD45RA-negative fraction. The receptor set was obtained from a man in his late teens or twenties in good health. Some clones in this sample may be carry-over from other donors' samples.

The chain combines TRBV28 with TRBJ2-7; TRBD2 might be the D (6 bases). V was cut by 5 bases and J by 5 bases, with 10 bases left in between. The germline CDR1 and CDR2 sequences are MDHEN and SYDVKM. The CDR3 contains 12 residues. CDR3 residues: CASSGREDEQYF. The CDR3 region has the DNA TGTGCCAGCAGTGGCAGGGAGGACGAGCAGTACTTC.

The chain joins TRBV27 to TRBJ1-2; 10 bases line up with TRBD1. The CDR3 totals 16 residues. V dropped 3 bases and J dropped 4; count of bases not matched to a gene: 8. Germline CDR1 is MNHEY and CDR2 is SMNVEV (reference sequence). In DNA, the CDR3 is TGTGCCAGCAGTTTCTTCAGACAGGGGGCGGTCTATGGCTACACCTTC. Its translation is CASSFFRQGAVYGYTF.

This chain links TRBV7-3 with TRBJ2-2; D not certain. The germline V gene encodes CDR1 SGHTA and CDR2 FQGTGA. The CDR3 has 13 amino acids. V lost 5 bases to trimming and J lost 8 bases, with 12 bases between them. In DNA, the CDR3 is TGTGCCAGCAGCCAGGACCCCTCTGGGGAGCTGTTTTTT. Its protein is CASSQDPSGELFF.

In the case of this clone: A single base separates this from a much larger clone, so it may be a read error. The V call is TRBV29-1, the J call TRBJ2-7; 14 positions match TRBD2. The germline gives CDR1 SQVTM, CDR2 ANQGSEA. The ends lost 6 bases at V and 6 bases at J; junction bases unmatched: 1. The CDR3 extends over 12 amino acids. The CDR3 sequence: CSVGLAGVEQYF. The CDR3 DNA is TGCAGCGTGGGACTAGCGGGAGTCGAGCAGTACTTC.

The genes are TRBV14 and TRBJ1-1; 9 bases match TRBD1. V shed 4 bases, J shed 4 bases, and the junction held 13 bases outside the gene matches. Per germline, CDR1 SGHDN and CDR2 FVKESK. This CDR3 has 17 residues. CDR3 in DNA: TGTGCCAGCAGCCGAATCCGGGGACAGGGACGCGGCACTGAAGCTTTCTTT. It is translated as CASSRIRGQGRGTEAFF.

The chain combines TRBV7-9 with TRBJ1-2; D remains unclear. This CDR3 has 13 residues. Germline V gene sequence: CDR1 SEHNR, CDR2 FQNEAQ (reference sequence). The V gene lost 1 base and the J gene lost 7 bases, with 10 bases spanning the gap. The CDR3 coding sequence is TGTGCCAGCAGCTTAGGAGGGCGGGCTGGCTACACCTTC. Translating it yields CASSLGGRAGYTF.

This chain connects TRBV18 to TRBJ2-3; 11 nucleotides align to TRBD2. CDR3 size: 16 residues. Looked up from germline, CDR1 is KGHSH and CDR2 is LQKENI. Trimming at V came to 3 bases and at J to 8 bases, leaving 10 bases not matched to a gene. This CDR3 reads CASSPTTSGAAGTQYF. In nucleotides, the CDR3 is TGTGCCAGCTCACCTACGACTAGCGGGGCCGCGGGTACGCAGTATTTT.

V and J are TRBV5-8 and TRBJ2-3; either TRBD1 or TRBD2 may supply D (5 bases each). The V end lost 5 bases, the J end lost 4 bases, and 14 bases lay between the germline ends. Germline CDR1 is SGHTS and CDR2 is YDEGEE. The CDR3 spans 14 residues. CDR3 sequence (DNA): TGTGCCAGCAGAACCTTTAGGGGAGCAGATACGCAGTATTTT. Its translation: CASRTFRGADTQYF. Together with reference TRBV5-8 and TRBJ2-3, the CDR3 gives the full variable domain: EAGVTQSPTHLIKTRGQQATLRCSPISGHTSVYWYQQALGLGLQFLLWYDEGEERNRGNFPPRFSGRQFPNYSSELNVNALELEDSALYLCASRTFRGADTQYFGPGTRLTVL.

The J gene is TRBJ1-4, the V gene TRBV6-6, with TRBD1 matching 7 bases. V was clipped by 0 bases and J by 8 bases; unmatched bases: 9. Germline-derived CDR1 and CDR2 are MNHNY and SVGAGI (reference sequence). The CDR3 covers 16 residues. The CDR3 here is CASSYSRQGDLEKLFF. In DNA form, the CDR3 reads TGTGCCAGCAGTTACTCGCGTCAGGGGGACTTGGAAAAACTGTTTTTT.

The rearrangement links TRBV15 to TRBJ1-3; 7 bases are shared with TRBD1. CDR3 length: 18 residues. In germline, CDR1 is LNHNV, CDR2 YYDKDF (reference sequence). V lost 2 bases to trimming and J lost 0 bases; unmatched junction nucleotides: 10. The CDR3 DNA sequence: TGTGCCACCAGCAGATCGACCCACGACAGGGTCTCTGGAAACACCATATATTTT. Translated, it gives CATSRSTHDRVSGNTIYF.

The CDR3 bases are TGTGCCAGCAGTGAGGGTGGCGGGAGGTTCACAGATACGCAGTATTTT. This codes for CASSEGGGRFTDTQYF. The V call is TRBV6-1, the J call TRBJ2-3, with 8 bases fitting TRBD2. The germline V gene has CDR1 MNHNS and CDR2 SASEGT. The V gene end was trimmed by 3 bases and the J gene end by 2 bases; junction bases not matched to a gene: 7. This CDR3 spans 16 amino acids.

This chain connects TRBV28 to TRBJ1-5; the match to TRBD1 covers 7 bases. Per germline, CDR1 MDHEN and CDR2 SYDVKM. The J segment lost 4 bases and the V segment lost 6 bases, leaving 12 bases of the junction unmatched. This CDR3 spans 16 amino acids. The CDR3 region has the DNA TGTGCCAGCAGCCCCCCGGCAGGGGGGTTAAATCAGCCCCAGCATTTT. This sequence encodes CASSPPAGGLNQPQHF.

This chain connects TRBV5-1 to TRBJ1-2; TRBD1 is a possible D gene (5 bases). Per the germline V gene, CDR1 is SGHRS and CDR2 is YFSETQ. The CDR3 is 16 residues long. Trimming shortened V by 0 bases and J by 4 bases, and 16 bases separated the two germline ends. The chain's CDR3 is CASSLEGTYGSYGYTF. The CDR3 DNA follows: TGCGCCAGCAGCTTGGAAGGGACTTACGGGAGCTATGGCTACACCTTC. Looking up the rest from reference TRBV5-1 and TRBJ1-2 gives the full variable domain: KAGVTQTPRYLIKTRGQQVTLSCSPISGHRSVSWYQQTPGQGLQFLFEYFSETQRNKGNFPGRFSGRQFSNSRSEMNVSTLELGDSALYLCASSLEGTYGSYGYTFGSGTRLTVV.

The chain joins TRBV15 to TRBJ2-7, with D possibly being TRBD1 or TRBD2 (5 bases each). CDR3 size: 15 residues. The germline gives CDR1 LNHNV, CDR2 YYDKDF (reference sequence). V gave up 1 base and J gave up 1 base, with 11 bases separating them. The CDR3 sequence is CATSRGGRRSYEQYF. The CDR3 DNA sequence: TGTGCCACCAGCAGAGGGGGGAGACGTTCCTACGAGCAGTACTTC.

This sequence joins TRBV7-2 and TRBJ2-5, with a possible D match to TRBD2 (6 bases). CDR1 and CDR2 from the germline V gene are SGHTA and FQGNSA. The CDR3 sequence is 15 residues long. V gave up 6 bases and J gave up 1 base, with 15 bases separating them. The CDR3 DNA reads TGTGCCAGCAGTTTTAGCGGACTGATCCAAGAGACCCAGTACTTC. This encodes CASSFSGLIQETQYF.

The chain carries TRBV27 and TRBJ1-1; D might be TRBD1 (5 bases). The CDR3 runs 13 residues. V was pared by 3 bases and J by 5 bases, with 10 bases between. Germline CDR1 and CDR2: MNHEY and SMNVEV (reference sequence). CDR3 sequence reads: CASSLAGKTEAFF. CDR3 nucleotide sequence: TGTGCCAGCAGTTTGGCAGGGAAGACTGAAGCTTTCTTT.

The chain has TRBV7-9 and TRBJ2-1; TRBD2 agrees at 8 bases. CDR3 length equals 17 residues. Germline lookup yields CDR1 SEHNR and CDR2 FQNEAQ (reference sequence). After removal of 4 bases from V and 4 bases from J, the junction contained 12 bases not matched to a gene. The CDR3, as DNA: TGTGCCAGCAGCTCACAAATTACTAGCGGACCATACAATGAGCAGTTCTTC. This sequence encodes CASSSQITSGPYNEQFF.

The V call is TRBV4-3, the J call TRBJ2-7, with a weak D call TRBD1 (6 bases). Per the germline V gene, CDR1 is LGHNA and CDR2 is YSLEER. The CDR3 has 16 residues. V lost 3 bases to trimming and J lost 2 bases, with 17 bases between them. The CDR3 sequence: CASSHLRTAAAYEQYF. In nucleotides, the CDR3 is TGCGCCAGCAGCCACCTAAGGACAGCCGCAGCCTACGAGCAGTACTTC.

The sample holds a few counts of this clone. V usage is TRBV6-1 and J usage is TRBJ2-7; weak D call: TRBD1 (6 bases). V lost 7 bases, J lost 0 bases, and 13 bases lay in between. Per the germline V gene, CDR1 is MNHNS and CDR2 is SASEGT. The CDR3 length is 14 residues. DNA of the CDR3: TGTGCCAGCACTTTTTGGGGGCCCTCCTACGAGCAGTACTTC. It yields the protein CASTFWGPSYEQYF.

The chain carries TRBV7-6 and TRBJ1-4; 9 bases align to TRBD1. CDR1 and CDR2 from the germline V gene are SGHVS and FNYEAQ. Trimming took 1 base from V and 8 from J; bases not matched to a gene: 8. CDR3 length: 16 residues. This CDR3 reads CASSLDPGQGSEKLFF. The CDR3 DNA is TGTGCCAGCAGCTTAGATCCGGGACAGGGAAGCGAAAAACTGTTTTTT.

On this clone: Different DNA sequences within this sample yield the same CDR3. This chain joins TRBV5-1 and TRBJ2-1; TRBD2 aligns across 11 bases. The junction had 6 bases not matched to a gene; V was cut back by 4 bases and J by 3 bases. CDR1 and CDR2 (germline): SGHRS, YFSETQ. The CDR3 sequence is 16 residues long. The CDR3 here is CASSPTGTSGYNEQFF. The CDR3 bases are TGCGCCAGCAGCCCTACCGGGACTAGCGGCTACAATGAGCAGTTCTTC.

The chain is built from TRBV7-3 and TRBJ2-6; D uncertain. V was clipped by 2 bases and J by 2 bases, with 7 bases between them. The germline gives CDR1 SGHTA, CDR2 FQGTGA. The CDR3 extends over 15 amino acids. CDR3 nucleotide sequence: TGTGCCAGCAGCTTAGAGGCTACTGGGGCCAACGTCCTGACTTTC. It yields the protein CASSLEATGANVLTF.

The chain links TRBV30 to TRBJ1-2, with 10 bases matching TRBD1. The germline V gene encodes CDR1 GTSNPN and CDR2 SVGIG (reference sequence). This CDR3 has 14 amino acids. V was pared by 3 bases and J by 4 bases, with 5 bases of the junction left unmatched. The CDR3 loop reads CAWSRWTGGYGYTF. The CDR3 DNA reads as TGTGCCTGGAGCCGATGGACAGGGGGCTATGGCTACACCTTC.

The genes are TRBV6-1 and TRBJ2-5, with D perhaps matching TRBD1 or TRBD2 (7 bases each). The CDR3 is 14 amino acids. Germline lookup yields CDR1 MNHNS and CDR2 SASEGT. V was pared by 8 bases and J by 5 bases, with 18 bases between. The CDR3 sequence: CASLETGRGETQYF. As DNA, the CDR3 is TGTGCCAGCCTCGAGACAGGGAGGGGGGAGACCCAGTACTTC.

The gene calls are TRBV19 and TRBJ1-1, with a possible D match to TRBD1 (6 bases). Germline CDR1 and CDR2: LNHDA and SQIVND (reference sequence). Trimming shortened V by 10 bases and J by 1 base, and 16 bases separated the two germline ends. CDR3 length: 14 amino acids. In nucleotides, the CDR3 is TGTGCCACCACTACCTGGGGGGCGAACACTGAAGCTTTCTTT. Protein: CATTTWGANTEAFF.

There are a few counts of this clone. This rearrangement joins TRBV18 to TRBJ2-7, with D possibly matching TRBD2 (5 bases). Germline V lookup: CDR1 KGHSH, CDR2 LQKENI. There are 16 residues in the CDR3. The V and J ends lost 3 bases and 4 bases respectively, with 19 bases between them. The CDR3 reads CASSPLRDSLPYEQYF. CDR3 nucleotide sequence: TGTGCCAGCTCACCTTTACGGGATTCCCTACCGTACGAGCAGTACTTC.